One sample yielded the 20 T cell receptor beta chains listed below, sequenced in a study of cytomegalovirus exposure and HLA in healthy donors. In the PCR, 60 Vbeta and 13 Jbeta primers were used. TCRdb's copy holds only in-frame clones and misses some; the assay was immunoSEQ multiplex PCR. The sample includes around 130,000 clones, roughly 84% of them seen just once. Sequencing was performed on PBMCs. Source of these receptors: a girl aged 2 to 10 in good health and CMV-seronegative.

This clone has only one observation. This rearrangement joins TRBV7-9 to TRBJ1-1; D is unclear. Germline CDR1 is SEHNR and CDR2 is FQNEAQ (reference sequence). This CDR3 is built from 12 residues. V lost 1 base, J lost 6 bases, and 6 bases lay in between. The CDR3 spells CASSLGGAEAFF. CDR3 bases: TGTGCCAGCAGCTTAGGCGGCGCTGAAGCTTTCTTT.

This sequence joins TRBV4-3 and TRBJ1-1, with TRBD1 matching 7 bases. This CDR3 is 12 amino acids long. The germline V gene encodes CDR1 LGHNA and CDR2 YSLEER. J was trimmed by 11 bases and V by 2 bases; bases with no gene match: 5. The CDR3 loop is CASSQRQGDAFF. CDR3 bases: TGCGCCAGCAGCCAACGTCAGGGGGATGCTTTCTTT.

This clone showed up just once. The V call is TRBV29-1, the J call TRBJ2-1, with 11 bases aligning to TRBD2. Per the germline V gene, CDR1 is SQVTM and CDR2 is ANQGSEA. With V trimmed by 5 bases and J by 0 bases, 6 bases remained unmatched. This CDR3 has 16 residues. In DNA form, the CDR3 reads TGCAGCGTTCCGATAGCGGGAGGGCCCTCCTACAATGAGCAGTTCTTC. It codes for CSVPIAGGPSYNEQFF.

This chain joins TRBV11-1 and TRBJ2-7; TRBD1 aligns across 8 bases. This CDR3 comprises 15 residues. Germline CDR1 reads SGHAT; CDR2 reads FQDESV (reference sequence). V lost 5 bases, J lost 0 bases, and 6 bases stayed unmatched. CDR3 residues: CASSPWTGTSYEQYF. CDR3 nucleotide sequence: TGTGCCAGCAGCCCGTGGACAGGGACCTCCTACGAGCAGTACTTC.

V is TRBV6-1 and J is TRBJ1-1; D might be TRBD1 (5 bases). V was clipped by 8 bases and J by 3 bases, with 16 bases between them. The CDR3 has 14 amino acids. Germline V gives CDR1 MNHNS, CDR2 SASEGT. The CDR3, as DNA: TGTGCCAGCGGGAAACAGGTTTTGGACACTGAAGCTTTCTTT. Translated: CASGKQVLDTEAFF.

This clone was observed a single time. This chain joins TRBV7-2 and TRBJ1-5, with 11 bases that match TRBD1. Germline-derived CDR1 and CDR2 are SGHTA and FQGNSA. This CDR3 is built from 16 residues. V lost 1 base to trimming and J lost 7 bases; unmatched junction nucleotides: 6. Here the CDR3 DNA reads TGTGCCAGCAGCTTAGGGACAGGGGGCGGGGGGCAGCCCCAGCATTTT. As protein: CASSLGTGGGGQPQHF.

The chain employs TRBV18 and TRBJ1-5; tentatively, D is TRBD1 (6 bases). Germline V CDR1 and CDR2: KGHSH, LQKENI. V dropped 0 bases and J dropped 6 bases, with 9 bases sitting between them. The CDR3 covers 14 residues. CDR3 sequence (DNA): TGTGCCAGCTCACCACCGGGACACCTTCAGCCCCAGCATTTT. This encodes CASSPPGHLQPQHF.

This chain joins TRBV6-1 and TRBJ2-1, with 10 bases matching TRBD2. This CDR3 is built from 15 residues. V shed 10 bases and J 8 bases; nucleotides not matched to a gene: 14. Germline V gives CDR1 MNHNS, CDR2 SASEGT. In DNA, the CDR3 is TGTGCCACCGCACCCTTCAGCGGGAGGGCCGATGAGCAGTTCTTC. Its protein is CATAPFSGRADEQFF.

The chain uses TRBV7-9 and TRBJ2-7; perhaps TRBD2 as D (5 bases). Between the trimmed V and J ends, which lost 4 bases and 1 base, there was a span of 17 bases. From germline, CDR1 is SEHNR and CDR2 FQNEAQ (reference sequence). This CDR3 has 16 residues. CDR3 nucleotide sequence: TGTGCCAGCAGCTCCGGAGTCGAAGGAGGATCCTACGAGCAGTACTTC. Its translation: CASSSGVEGGSYEQYF.

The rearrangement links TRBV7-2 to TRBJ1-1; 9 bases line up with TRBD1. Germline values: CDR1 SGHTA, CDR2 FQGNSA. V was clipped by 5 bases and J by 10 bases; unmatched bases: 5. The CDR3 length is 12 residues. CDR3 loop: CASSRDREAAFF. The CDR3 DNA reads TGTGCCAGCAGCAGGGACAGGGAAGCAGCTTTCTTT.

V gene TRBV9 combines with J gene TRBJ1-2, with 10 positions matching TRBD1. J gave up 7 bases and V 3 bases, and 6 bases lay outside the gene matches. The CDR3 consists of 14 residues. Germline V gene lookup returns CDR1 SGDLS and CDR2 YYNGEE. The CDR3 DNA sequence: TGTGCCAGCAGCGCCCGGACAGGGGGATCTGGCTACACCTTC. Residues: CASSARTGGSGYTF.

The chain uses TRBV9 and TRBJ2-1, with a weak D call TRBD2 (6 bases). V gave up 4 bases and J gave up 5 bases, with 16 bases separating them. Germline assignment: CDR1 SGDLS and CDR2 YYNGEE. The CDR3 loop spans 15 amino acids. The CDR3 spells CASSPNYGGDNEQFF. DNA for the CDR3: TGTGCCAGCAGCCCCAATTACGGGGGAGACAATGAGCAGTTCTTC.

CDR3 DNA sequence: TGTGCCACCAGCAGGTACACGGGGGCAGATACGCAGTATTTT. As protein: CATSRYTGADTQYF. This chain joins TRBV15 and TRBJ2-3; the D gene is possibly TRBD2 (6 bases). This CDR3 is built from 14 residues. V was cut by 3 bases and J by 4 bases, with 11 bases left in between. CDR1 and CDR2 (germline): LNHNV, YYDKDF (reference sequence).

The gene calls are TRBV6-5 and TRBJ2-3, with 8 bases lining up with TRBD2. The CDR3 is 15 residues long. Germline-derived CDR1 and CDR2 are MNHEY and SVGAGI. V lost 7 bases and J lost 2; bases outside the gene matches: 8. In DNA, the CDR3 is TGTGCCAGCACCAACGGGGGGGTCGCCACAGATACGCAGTATTTT. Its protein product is CASTNGGVATDTQYF.

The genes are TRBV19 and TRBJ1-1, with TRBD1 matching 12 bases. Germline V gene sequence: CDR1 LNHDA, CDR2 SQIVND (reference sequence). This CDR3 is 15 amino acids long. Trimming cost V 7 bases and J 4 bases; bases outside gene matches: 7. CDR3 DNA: TGTGCCAGTACTCCTTGGGACAGGGGGCGCACTGAAGCTTTCTTT. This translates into CASTPWDRGRTEAFF.

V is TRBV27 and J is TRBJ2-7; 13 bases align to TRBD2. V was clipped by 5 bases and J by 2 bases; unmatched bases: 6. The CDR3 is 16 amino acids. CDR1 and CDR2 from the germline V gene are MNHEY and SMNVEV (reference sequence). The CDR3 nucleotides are TGTGCCAGCAGTCCCCGACTAGCGGGGGGACCCTACGAGCAGTACTTC. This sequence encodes CASSPRLAGGPYEQYF.

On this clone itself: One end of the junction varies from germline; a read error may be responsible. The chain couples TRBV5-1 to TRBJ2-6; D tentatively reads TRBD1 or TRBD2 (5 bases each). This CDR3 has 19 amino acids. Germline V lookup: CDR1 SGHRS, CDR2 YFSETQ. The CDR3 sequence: CVSSLEVSTAHSGANVLTF. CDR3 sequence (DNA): TGCGTCAGCAGCTTGGAGGTCTCGACAGCCCACTCTGGGGCCAACGTCCTGACTTTC.

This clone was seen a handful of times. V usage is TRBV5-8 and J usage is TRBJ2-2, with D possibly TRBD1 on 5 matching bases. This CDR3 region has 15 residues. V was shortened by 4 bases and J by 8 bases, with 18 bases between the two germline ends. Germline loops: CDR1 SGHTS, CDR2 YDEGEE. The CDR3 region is CASSSFRRGDGELFF. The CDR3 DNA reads TGTGCCAGCAGCAGTTTCCGTAGGGGTGATGGGGAGCTGTTTTTT.

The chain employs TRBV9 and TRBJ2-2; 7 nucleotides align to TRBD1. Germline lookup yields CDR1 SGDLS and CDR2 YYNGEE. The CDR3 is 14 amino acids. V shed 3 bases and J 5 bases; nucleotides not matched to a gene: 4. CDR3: CASSAGGSTGELFF. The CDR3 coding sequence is TGTGCCAGCAGCGCAGGGGGTTCGACCGGGGAGCTGTTTTTT. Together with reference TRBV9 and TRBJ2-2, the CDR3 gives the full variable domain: DSGVTQTPKHLITATGQRVTLRCSPRSGDLSVYWYQQSLDQGLQFLIQYYNGEERAKGNILERFSAQQFPDLHSELNLSSLELGDSALYFCASSAGGSTGELFFGEGSRLTVL.

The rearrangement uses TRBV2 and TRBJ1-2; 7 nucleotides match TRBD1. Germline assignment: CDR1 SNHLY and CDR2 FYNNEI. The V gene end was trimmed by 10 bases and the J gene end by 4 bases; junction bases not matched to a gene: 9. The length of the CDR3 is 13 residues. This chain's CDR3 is CANTLDRVYGYTF. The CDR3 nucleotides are TGTGCCAACACCCTTGACAGGGTCTATGGCTACACCTTC.